Below are 5 T cell receptor beta chains sequenced from a single sample in a study of T cells in Graves' hyperthyroidism and ophthalmopathy. From RNA transcripts, TCR beta CDR3 regions were amplified. The HTBI primer set was used in a first-round RT-PCR of the TCR CDR3. TCRdb fed the multiplex PCR reads into MiXCR, producing one record per CDR3 protein. The sample records about 380,000 distinct CDR3 sequences, around 20% being singletons. Sequencing was performed on blood. The receptors stem from a man between 18 and 29 years old with Graves' ophthalmopathy.

Many counts were recorded for this clonotype. This chain uses TRBV9 with TRBJ2-2, with D perhaps being TRBD1 or TRBD2 (7 bases each). The germline V gene has CDR1 SGDLS and CDR2 YYNGEE. The V and J ends lost 4 bases and 0 bases respectively, with 16 bases between them. This CDR3 is 17 amino acids long. The CDR3 region has the DNA TGTGCCAGCAGCTCCAGGGGGGGGTTCGCGAACACCGGGGAGCTGTTTTTT. The encoded protein is CASSSRGGFANTGELFF.

This sequence joins TRBV3-1 and TRBJ1-1, with 7 bases fitting TRBD1. V lost 4 bases, J lost 0 bases, and 5 bases stayed unmatched. The germline V gene encodes CDR1 LGHDT and CDR2 YNNKEL (reference sequence). This CDR3 is built from 15 residues. The CDR3: CASSRDRAMNTEAFF. DNA for the CDR3: TGTGCCAGCAGCCGGGACAGAGCCATGAACACTGAAGCTTTCTTT.

The sample holds a few counts of this clonotype. V is TRBV10-3 and J is TRBJ1-4; 10 bases are a match to TRBD1. V was clipped by 4 bases and J by 0 bases; unmatched bases: 5. The CDR3 contains 17 residues. CDR1 and CDR2 from the germline V gene are ENHRY and SYGVKD. The CDR3 nucleotides are TGTGCCATCAGTGTCGGGACAGGGGAGCCAACTAATGAAAAACTGTTTTTT. The encoded protein is CAISVGTGEPTNEKLFF.

The sample holds many counts of this clonotype. V is TRBV7-9 and J is TRBJ2-7, with D possibly being TRBD1 or TRBD2 (5 bases each). Trimming shortened V by 4 bases and J by 1 base, and 14 bases separated the two germline ends. CDR1 SEHNR and CDR2 FQNEAQ come from the germline V gene (reference sequence). The CDR3 covers 15 residues. CDR3 DNA: TGTGCCAGCAGCTGGGGGAGTCAGGGATCCTACGAGCAGTACTTC. Translation: CASSWGSQGSYEQYF. The variable domain in full, with the rest retrieved from reference TRBV7-9 and TRBJ2-7, is DTGVSQNPRHKITKRGQNVTFRCDPISEHNRLYWYRQTLGQGPEFLTYFQNEAQLEKSRLLSDRFSAERPKGSFSTLEIQRTEQGDSAMYLCASSWGSQGSYEQYFGPGTRLTVT.

This clonotype was observed a handful of times. CDR3 sequence reads: CASRSTGEGETQYF. In nucleotides, the CDR3 is TGTGCCAGCAGATCGACAGGGGAGGGGGAGACCCAGTACTTC. The chain links TRBV6-1 to TRBJ2-5, with TRBD1 as a possible D gene (8 bases). The CDR3 spans 14 residues. Germline V gives CDR1 MNHNS, CDR2 SASEGT. Trimming took 6 bases from V and 5 from J, leaving 16 bases between them.